These 15 T cell receptor beta chains originate from one sample sequenced in a study of OX40 agonist ivuxolimab in advanced cancers. The method was immunoSEQ multiplex PCR; TCRdb's version includes in-frame clones alone and lacks a portion of them. The sample records roughly 110,000 clones, just over 90% being singletons. This material consisted of CD4+ or CD8+ T cells sorted from blood, taken in a trial of the OX40 agonist ivuxolimab. The receptors stem from an adult with an advanced solid tumor such as melanoma, head and neck, liver or kidney cancer.

CDR3 nucleotide sequence: TGTGCCAGCAGAAGGACGGTTTCCTACAATGAGCAGTTCTTC. Protein: CASRRTVSYNEQFF. The chain is built from TRBV6-5 and TRBJ2-1; no definite D call. The CDR3 totals 14 residues. Germline loops: CDR1 MNHEY, CDR2 SVGAGI. The V gene lost 6 bases and the J gene lost 1 base, with 10 bases spanning the gap.

This chain links TRBV30 with TRBJ2-1; D perhaps matches TRBD1 (6 bases). CDR1 is GTSNPN, CDR2 SVGIG, per germline (reference sequence). V was pared by 3 bases and J by 2 bases, with 11 bases between. The CDR3 contains 14 residues. CDR3 nucleotide sequence: TGTGCCTGGAGGACGACAGGCACCTACAATGAGCAGTTCTTC. Translation gives CAWRTTGTYNEQFF.

V is TRBV30 and J is TRBJ1-1; D gene ambiguous. This CDR3 contains 11 residues. The V and J ends lost 3 bases and 7 bases respectively, with 9 bases between them. Germline V CDR1 and CDR2: GTSNPN, SVGIG (reference sequence). As DNA, the CDR3 is TGTGCCTGGAGCCCCCGGTTTGAAGCTTTCTTT. It is translated as CAWSPRFEAFF.

The V gene is TRBV19, the J gene TRBJ1-1; 9 bases agree with TRBD1. V shed 3 bases, J shed 1 base, and the junction held 9 bases outside the gene matches. The V gene's germline CDR1 is LNHDA and CDR2 SQIVND (reference sequence). The CDR3 totals 17 residues. The CDR3 coding sequence is TGTGCCAGTAGTATCTTAGGACAGGGGCGTAGGAACACTGAAGCTTTCTTT. Translation: CASSILGQGRRNTEAFF.

This clone showed up just once. This chain connects TRBV5-4 to TRBJ1-2; no reliable D call. Per the germline V gene, CDR1 is SGHNT and CDR2 is YYREEE (reference sequence). The CDR3 length is 11 residues. V gave up 1 base and J gave up 2 bases, with 0 bases separating them. The chain's CDR3 is CASSLNYGYTF. The CDR3 DNA is TGTGCCAGCAGCTTGAACTATGGCTACACCTTC. The full variable domain, in which reference TRBV5-4 and TRBJ1-2 provide the parts outside the CDR3, is ETGVTQSPTHLIKTRGQQVTLRCSSQSGHNTVSWYQQALGQGPQFIFQYYREEENGRGNFPPRFSGLQFPNYSSELNVNALELDDSALYLCASSLNYGYTFGSGTRLTVV.

The gene calls are TRBV28 and TRBJ2-7; 7 positions match TRBD2. The CDR3 has 14 amino acids. Germline CDR1 is MDHEN and CDR2 is SYDVKM. Losses at the gene ends were 5 bases for V and 4 bases for J; bases not matched to a gene: 8. The DNA for the CDR3 is TGTGCCAGCAGTGAAGGGAGGGCTCCATACGAGCAGTACTTC. Protein product: CASSEGRAPYEQYF.

The rearrangement uses TRBV19 and TRBJ1-6; perhaps TRBD1 as D (6 bases). CDR1 and CDR2 (germline): LNHDA, SQIVND (reference sequence). The V and J ends lost 8 bases and 8 bases respectively, with 13 bases between them. CDR3 size: 13 residues. The CDR3 loop reads CASEGQFYSPLHF. The CDR3 DNA sequence: TGTGCCAGTGAAGGACAGTTCTATTCACCCCTCCACTTT.

For this clone: Other DNA variants within this sample encode the same CDR3. The gene calls are TRBV28 and TRBJ1-5; unclear D gene. CDR1 MDHEN and CDR2 SYDVKM come from the germline V gene. The V end lost 2 bases, the J end lost 0 bases, and 5 bases lay between the germline ends. The length of the CDR3 is 14 residues. CDR3 DNA: TGTGCCAGCAGTTTAGGAGGTAGCAATCAGCCCCAGCATTTT. Translation: CASSLGGSNQPQHF.

This clone was detected only once. This chain joins TRBV7-2 and TRBJ2-7; 7 nucleotides line up with TRBD2. The CDR3 runs to 15 residues. Germline lookup yields CDR1 SGHTA and CDR2 FQGNSA. The junction had 7 bases not matched to a gene; V was cut back by 4 bases and J by 1 base. The CDR3 loop reads CASSSGGLHSYEQYF. CDR3 coding DNA: TGTGCCAGCAGCTCGGGGGGACTCCATTCCTACGAGCAGTACTTC.

The V and J genes are TRBV2 and TRBJ1-4, with D possibly matching TRBD1 (6 bases). The CDR3 runs 14 residues. Trimming removed 4 bases from V and 8 bases from J, with 14 bases in between. Germline assignment: CDR1 SNHLY and CDR2 FYNNEI. This chain's CDR3 is CASSGYRVGEKLFF. Here the CDR3 DNA reads TGTGCCAGCAGTGGATACAGGGTTGGAGAAAAACTGTTTTTT.

The gene calls are TRBV5-6 and TRBJ2-7; D ambiguous. There are 13 residues in the CDR3. CDR1 is SGHDT, CDR2 YYEEEE, per germline. V gave up 4 bases and J gave up 5 bases, with 13 bases separating them. CDR3 sequence (DNA): TGTGCCAGCAGCATTGATTGGGCGGACGAGCAGTACTTC. It translates to CASSIDWADEQYF.

The rearrangement links TRBV5-1 to TRBJ1-1, with D possibly matching TRBD1 (5 bases). CDR1 is SGHRS, CDR2 YFSETQ, per germline. CDR3 length: 13 residues. Trimming removed 0 bases at V and 4 bases at J, with 7 bases between. DNA for the CDR3: TGCGCCAGCAGCTTGGACGGGGGCACTGAAGCTTTCTTT. Its protein is CASSLDGGTEAFF.

V and J are TRBV4-3 and TRBJ2-1; 8 bases match TRBD2. Looked up from germline, CDR1 is LGHNA and CDR2 is YSLEER. The trim removed 0 bases at V and 4 bases at J, leaving 5 bases unmatched. The CDR3 covers 16 residues. CDR3 DNA: TGCGCCAGCAGCCAAGATCGGGGGGGGAGGTACAATGAGCAGTTCTTC. Its protein is CASSQDRGGRYNEQFF.

The V gene is TRBV30, the J gene TRBJ1-1; D remains ambiguous. The CDR3 sequence is 12 residues long. V was shortened by 2 bases and J by 0 bases, with 4 bases between the two germline ends. Germline-derived CDR1 and CDR2 are GTSNPN and SVGIG (reference sequence). The CDR3 region has the DNA TGTGCCTGGAGTAGAGTGAACACTGAAGCTTTCTTT. Its translation is CAWSRVNTEAFF.

The CDR3 protein is CASSLGLAAGETQYF. The DNA of the CDR3 is TGTGCCAGCAGCTTAGGACTGGCAGCGGGAGAGACCCAGTACTTC. The rearrangement links TRBV7-8 to TRBJ2-5; TRBD2 might be the D (6 bases). The V end lost 1 base, the J end lost 4 bases, and 13 bases lay between the germline ends. The CDR3 contains 15 residues. Germline V gives CDR1 SGHVS, CDR2 FQNEAQ. Variable domain in full (rest from reference TRBV7-8 and TRBJ2-5): GAGVSQSPRYKVAKRGQDVALRCDPISGHVSLFWYQQALGQGPEFLTYFQNEAQLDKSGLPSDRFFAERPEGSVSTLKIQRTQQEDSAVYLCASSLGLAAGETQYFGPGTRLLVL.